These 29 T cell receptor beta chains share one sample of origin, sequenced in a study of OX40 agonist ivuxolimab in advanced cancers. Assay: immunoSEQ multiplex PCR; the TCRdb copy retains only in-frame clones and omits some. The table includes fewer than 80,000 clones, 70% to 90% detected once. The sequenced sample was CD4+ or CD8+ T cells sorted from blood, obtained in a trial of the OX40 agonist ivuxolimab. These receptors originate from an adult with an advanced solid tumor such as melanoma, head and neck, liver or kidney cancer.

This chain connects TRBV5-8 to TRBJ1-5; TRBD1 might be the D (6 bases). Trimming removed 0 bases at V and 0 bases at J, with 10 bases between. The CDR3 loop spans 16 amino acids. Looked up from germline, CDR1 is SGHTS and CDR2 is YDEGEE. CDR3 nucleotide sequence: TGTGCCAGCAGCTTGGGGACAGTTCTTAGCAATCAGCCCCAGCATTTT. This sequence encodes CASSLGTVLSNQPQHF.

V is TRBV7-2 and J is TRBJ1-1; D call uncertain. Germline V lookup: CDR1 SGHTA, CDR2 FQGNSA. This CDR3 region has 16 residues. V gave up 1 base and J gave up 0 bases, with 12 bases separating them. This chain's CDR3 is CASSLGSAGMNTEAFF. The CDR3 region has the DNA TGTGCCAGCAGCTTAGGTAGTGCGGGCATGAACACTGAAGCTTTCTTT.

This clone has just one count. The chain recombines TRBV15 with TRBJ1-4; D remains unclear. This CDR3 region has 14 residues. Deletions cut 2 bases from V and 3 bases from J, with 7 bases between. Germline V gene data show CDR1 as LNHNV and CDR2 as YYDKDF (reference sequence). CDR3 sequence (DNA): TGTGCCACCAGCAGACAATTGGCTAATGAAAAACTGTTTTTT. Amino acids: CATSRQLANEKLFF.

The V gene is TRBV2, the J gene TRBJ1-6; no reliable D call. The V and J ends lost 4 bases and 6 bases respectively, with 13 bases between them. CDR1 and CDR2 from the germline V gene are SNHLY and FYNNEI. The CDR3 loop spans 15 amino acids. CDR3 sequence (DNA): TGTGCCAGCAGTGGAGGTCGGCGGGGTAATTCACCCCTCCACTTT. Residues: CASSGGRRGNSPLHF.

This chain uses TRBV28 with TRBJ2-5, with 8 bases matching TRBD2. V was pared by 5 bases and J by 5 bases, with 10 bases of the junction left unmatched. The CDR3 length is 15 residues. Germline V CDR1 and CDR2: MDHEN, SYDVKM. CDR3 sequence: CASSPGLAGRETQYF. The CDR3 nucleotides read TGTGCCAGCAGTCCTGGACTAGCCGGAAGGGAGACCCAGTACTTC.

V gene TRBV5-4 combines with J gene TRBJ1-6, with 8 positions matching TRBD1. V was clipped by 3 bases and J by 8 bases; unmatched bases: 4. CDR1 and CDR2 from the germline V gene are SGHNT and YYREEE (reference sequence). This CDR3 contains 14 residues. The CDR3 nucleotides read TGTGCCAGCAGCTCCGACAGGGGTCATTCACCCCTCCACTTT. This encodes CASSSDRGHSPLHF.

The CDR3 protein is CAISESKEETQYF. CDR3 DNA sequence: TGTGCCATCAGTGAGTCAAAGGAGGAGACCCAGTACTTC. This chain uses TRBV10-3 with TRBJ2-5; D is uncertain. Per germline, CDR1 ENHRY and CDR2 SYGVKD. This CDR3 region has 13 residues. The V end was cut by 0 bases, the J end by 5 bases, with 7 bases between.

This clone was recorded a few times. The genes are TRBV6-1 and TRBJ1-1; D perhaps matches TRBD1 (6 bases). The CDR3 has 13 residues. Germline V lookup: CDR1 MNHNS, CDR2 SASEGT. The V gene lost 5 bases and the J gene lost 1 base, with 8 bases spanning the gap. CDR3 DNA sequence: TGTGCCAGCAGTTGGGGACAGAACACTGAAGCTTTCTTT. Translation gives CASSWGQNTEAFF.

The chain joins TRBV27 to TRBJ2-1, with 15 bases lining up with TRBD2. Germline CDR1 reads MNHEY; CDR2 reads SMNVEV (reference sequence). The V gene end was trimmed by 5 bases and the J gene end by 12 bases; junction bases not matched to a gene: 5. This CDR3 has 14 residues. CDR3 nucleotide sequence: TGTGCCAGCAGTCCCGGGACTAGCGGGAGGATGCAGTTCTTC. Translated: CASSPGTSGRMQFF.

The chain has TRBV19 and TRBJ2-4; maybe TRBD1 (5 bases). V was cut by 4 bases and J by 0 bases, with 19 bases left in between. This CDR3 region has 18 residues. CDR1 and CDR2 (germline): LNHDA, SQIVND (reference sequence). The CDR3 is CASSRLKIGAVAKNIQYF. CDR3 nucleotides: TGTGCCAGTAGTAGGTTGAAGATTGGGGCGGTAGCCAAAAACATTCAGTACTTC. Looking up the rest from reference TRBV19 and TRBJ2-4 gives the full variable domain: DGGITQSPKYLFRKEGQNVTLSCEQNLNHDAMYWYRQDPGQGLRLIYYSQIVNDFQKGDIAEGYSVSREKKESFPLTVTSAQKNPTAFYLCASSRLKIGAVAKNIQYFGAGTRLSVL.

The chain employs TRBV28 and TRBJ2-5; the D gene is possibly TRBD1 (5 bases). CDR1 is MDHEN, CDR2 SYDVKM, per germline. V was cut by 6 bases and J by 1 base, with 12 bases left in between. CDR3 size: 14 residues. DNA of the CDR3: TGTGCCAGCAGCCGAAGACAGACCCAAGAGACCCAGTACTTC. It yields the protein CASSRRQTQETQYF.

This sequence joins TRBV18 and TRBJ1-5; D gene ambiguous. Germline V lookup: CDR1 KGHSH, CDR2 LQKENI. The length of the CDR3 is 13 residues. Trimming pared 4 bases from V and 5 bases from J, leaving 9 bases between. CDR3 sequence reads: CASSQGSDQPQHF. CDR3 coding DNA: TGTGCCAGCTCACAAGGCAGCGATCAGCCCCAGCATTTT.

The rearrangement uses TRBV5-5 and TRBJ2-7; maybe TRBD1 (6 bases). Deletions cut 0 bases from V and 4 bases from J, with 11 bases between. The CDR3 totals 14 residues. CDR1 and CDR2 from the germline V gene are SGHKS and YYEKEE (reference sequence). The CDR3 spells CASSLEPGAYEQYF. The CDR3 DNA reads as TGTGCCAGCAGCTTGGAGCCAGGGGCATACGAGCAGTACTTC.

The chain recombines TRBV7-9 with TRBJ2-5; TRBD1 matches at 7 bases. This CDR3 has 14 residues. V shed 5 bases, J shed 3 bases, and the junction held 6 bases outside the gene matches. Germline V gene sequence: CDR1 SEHNR, CDR2 FQNEAQ (reference sequence). The chain's CDR3 is CASSPGTAKETQYF. CDR3 in DNA: TGTGCCAGCAGCCCAGGGACAGCTAAAGAGACCCAGTACTTC.

This rearrangement joins TRBV5-6 to TRBJ1-1; possibly TRBD1 for D (5 bases). The ends were cut back, 4 bases at V and 2 bases at J, with 9 bases in the middle. There are 13 residues in the CDR3. The germline CDR1 and CDR2 sequences are SGHDT and YYEEEE. The CDR3 DNA sequence: TGTGCCAGCAGCGTGAGGGGTAACACTGAAGCTTTCTTT. The encoded protein is CASSVRGNTEAFF.

This rearrangement joins TRBV9 to TRBJ2-5; D gene ambiguous. The germline V gene encodes CDR1 SGDLS and CDR2 YYNGEE. The CDR3 has 14 residues. The V end was cut by 0 bases, the J end by 7 bases, with 13 bases between. The CDR3 region has the DNA TGTGCCAGCAGCGTAGGGATCGGCCTGGGGACCCAGTACTTC. Translated, it gives CASSVGIGLGTQYF. The full variable domain, completed using reference TRBV9 and TRBJ2-5, is DSGVTQTPKHLITATGQRVTLRCSPRSGDLSVYWYQQSLDQGLQFLIQYYNGEERAKGNILERFSAQQFPDLHSELNLSSLELGDSALYFCASSVGIGLGTQYFGPGTRLLVL.

The chain combines TRBV27 with TRBJ2-2, with a tentative D call TRBD2 (6 bases). The CDR3 loop spans 13 amino acids. V lost 6 bases and J 5 bases, leaving 10 bases between the germline ends. The germline gives CDR1 MNHEY, CDR2 SMNVEV (reference sequence). The CDR3 loop is CASSPLATGELFF. CDR3 DNA sequence: TGTGCCAGCAGCCCGCTAGCGACCGGGGAGCTGTTTTTT.

The chain recombines TRBV7-9 with TRBJ1-4; D gene ambiguous. Germline V lookup: CDR1 SEHNR, CDR2 FQNEAQ (reference sequence). V lost 1 base, J lost 8 bases, and 11 bases lay in between. The CDR3 runs to 14 residues. For the CDR3, the DNA is TGTGCCAGCAGCTTAGGGCACCAAATAGAAAAACTGTTTTTT. This encodes CASSLGHQIEKLFF.

This clone was counted between two and nine times. This rearrangement joins TRBV2 to TRBJ2-1, with unresolved D. The CDR3 covers 14 residues. Trimming cost V 4 bases and J 6 bases, with 13 bases left between them. Germline V lookup: CDR1 SNHLY, CDR2 FYNNEI. CDR3 sequence reads: CASSVDQNFNEQFF. The CDR3 coding sequence is TGTGCCAGCAGTGTGGACCAGAACTTCAATGAGCAGTTCTTC.

The rearrangement links TRBV7-2 to TRBJ2-1, with TRBD2 matching 13 bases. The CDR3 has 16 amino acids. The germline CDR1 and CDR2 sequences are SGHTA and FQGNSA. The trim removed 5 bases at V and 6 bases at J, leaving 7 bases unmatched. The CDR3: CASSRLGLAGVNEQFF. Here the CDR3 DNA reads TGTGCCAGCAGCCGGCTCGGACTAGCGGGGGTCAATGAGCAGTTCTTC.

The chain combines TRBV6-5 with TRBJ2-2, with no clear D. V was pared by 2 bases and J by 7 bases, with 8 bases between. The CDR3 contains 13 residues. Looked up from germline, CDR1 is MNHEY and CDR2 is SVGAGI. The CDR3 here is CASSYRWGGELFF. CDR3 sequence (DNA): TGTGCCAGCAGTTACCGGTGGGGCGGGGAGCTGTTTTTT.

The V gene is TRBV27, the J gene TRBJ1-1; D not resolved. CDR3 length: 16 amino acids. Germline loops: CDR1 MNHEY, CDR2 SMNVEV (reference sequence). Trimming cost V 0 bases and J 1 base, with 12 bases left between them. CDR3 DNA sequence: TGTGCCAGCAGTTTATCCGGGAAAACTAGGAACACTGAAGCTTTCTTT. The encoded protein is CASSLSGKTRNTEAFF.

This chain uses TRBV5-4 with TRBJ2-1; either TRBD1 or TRBD2 may fit D (6 bases each). The germline V gene encodes CDR1 SGHNT and CDR2 YYREEE (reference sequence). The CDR3 length is 15 residues. The ends were cut back, 4 bases at V and 8 bases at J, with 19 bases in the middle. CDR3 residues: CASSPGGGMAHEQFF. The DNA of the CDR3 is TGTGCCAGCAGCCCCGGGGGCGGGATGGCACATGAGCAGTTCTTC. The variable domain in full, with the rest retrieved from reference TRBV5-4 and TRBJ2-1, is ETGVTQSPTHLIKTRGQQVTLRCSSQSGHNTVSWYQQALGQGPQFIFQYYREEENGRGNFPPRFSGLQFPNYSSELNVNALELDDSALYLCASSPGGGMAHEQFFGPGTRLTVL.

The J gene is TRBJ2-2, the V gene TRBV28; D may be TRBD2 (5 bases). The CDR3 length is 16 residues. Germline V gives CDR1 MDHEN, CDR2 SYDVKM. Trimming left V 2 bases short and J 5 bases short, with 15 bases between. This CDR3 reads CASSLQIELGTGELFF. The CDR3 nucleotides read TGTGCCAGCAGTTTACAAATTGAACTAGGAACCGGGGAGCTGTTTTTT.

This chain connects TRBV7-2 to TRBJ2-1; D possibly uses TRBD1 or TRBD2 (5 bases each). The CDR3 loop spans 15 amino acids. Between the trimmed V and J ends, which lost 3 bases and 9 bases, there was a span of 18 bases. Germline lookup yields CDR1 SGHTA and CDR2 FQGNSA. The DNA for the CDR3 is TGTGCCAGCAGCTTGGGGGTGGGGCTTTTCACTGAGCAGTTCTTC. Protein product: CASSLGVGLFTEQFF. Supplemented by reference TRBV7-2 and TRBJ2-1, the full variable domain reads GAGVSQSPSNKVTEKGKDVELRCDPISGHTALYWYRQSLGQGLEFLIYFQGNSAPDKSGLPSDRFSAERTGGSVSTLTIQRTQQEDSAVYLCASSLGVGLFTEQFFGPGTRLTVL.

Only one count was recorded for this clone. The V gene is TRBV20-1, the J gene TRBJ1-1; D unresolved. Germline assignment: CDR1 DFQATT and CDR2 SNEGSKA (reference sequence). The CDR3 totals 11 residues. The germline V and J ends were trimmed by 3 bases and 5 bases, with 7 bases remaining between them. CDR3 amino acids: CSASRITEAFF. Here the CDR3 DNA reads TGCAGTGCTAGCCGTATTACTGAAGCTTTCTTT.

The rearrangement links TRBV9 to TRBJ2-7; D call uncertain. The CDR3 contains 13 residues. V lost 4 bases, J lost 7 bases, and 15 bases lay in between. The germline V gene has CDR1 SGDLS and CDR2 YYNGEE. The CDR3 loop reads CASSPRPREEQYF. CDR3 DNA: TGTGCCAGCAGCCCCCGGCCCCGAGAAGAGCAGTACTTC.

This clone was detected only once. The genes are TRBV21-1 and TRBJ1-6; no check of the table's D call, TRBD1, against the DNA was made. TRBV21-1 is classified as a pseudogene. The length of the CDR3 is 19 residues. CDR3 residues: CASSNPRLGQGEGNSPLHF. The CDR3 coding sequence is TGTGCCAGCAGCAACCCCCGGCTCGGACAGGGTGAGGGGAATTCACCCCTCCACTTT.

The rearrangement uses TRBV21-1 and TRBJ2-5; no check of the table's D call, TRBD1, against the DNA was made. TRBV21-1 is a pseudogene locus. The CDR3 spans 17 residues. The CDR3 spells CASSKEGGTVGQETQYF. The CDR3 DNA reads as TGTGCCAGCAGCAAAGAGGGCGGGACAGTAGGCCAAGAGACCCAGTACTTC.